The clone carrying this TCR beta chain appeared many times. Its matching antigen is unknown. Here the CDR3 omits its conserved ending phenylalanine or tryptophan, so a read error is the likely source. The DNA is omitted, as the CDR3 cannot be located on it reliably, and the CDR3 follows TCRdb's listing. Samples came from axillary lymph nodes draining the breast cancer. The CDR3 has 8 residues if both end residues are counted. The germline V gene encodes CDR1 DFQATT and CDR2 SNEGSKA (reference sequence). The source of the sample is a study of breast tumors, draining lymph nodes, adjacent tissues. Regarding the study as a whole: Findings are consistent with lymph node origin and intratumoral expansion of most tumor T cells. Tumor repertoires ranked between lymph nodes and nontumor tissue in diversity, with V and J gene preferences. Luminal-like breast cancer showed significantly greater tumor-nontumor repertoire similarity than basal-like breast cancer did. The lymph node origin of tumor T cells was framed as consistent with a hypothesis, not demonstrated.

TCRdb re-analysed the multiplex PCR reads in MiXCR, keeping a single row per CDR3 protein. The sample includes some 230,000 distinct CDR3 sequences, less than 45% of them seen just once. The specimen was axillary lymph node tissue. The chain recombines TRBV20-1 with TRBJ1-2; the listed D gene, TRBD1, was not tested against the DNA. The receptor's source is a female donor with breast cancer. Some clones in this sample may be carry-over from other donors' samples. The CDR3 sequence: CSAFGKLE.